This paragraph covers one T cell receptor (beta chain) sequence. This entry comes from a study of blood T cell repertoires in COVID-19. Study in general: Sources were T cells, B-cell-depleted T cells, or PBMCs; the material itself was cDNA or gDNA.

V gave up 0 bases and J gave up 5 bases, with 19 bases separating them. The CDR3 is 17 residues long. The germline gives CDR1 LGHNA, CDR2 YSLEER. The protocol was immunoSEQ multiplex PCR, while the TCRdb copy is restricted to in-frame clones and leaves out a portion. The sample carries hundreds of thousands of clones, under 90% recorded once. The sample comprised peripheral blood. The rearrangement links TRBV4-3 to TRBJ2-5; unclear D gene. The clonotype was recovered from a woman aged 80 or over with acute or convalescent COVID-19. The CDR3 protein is CASSQDPPRGRYETQYF. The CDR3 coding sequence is TGCGCCAGCAGCCAAGATCCGCCCCGTGGGCGTTATGAGACCCAGTACTTC.